This entry features one TCR beta chain sequence. What it recognizes is unknown. Healthy bone marrow donors made up the cohort. The PCR made use of 60 Vbeta and 13 Jbeta primers. Profiling relied on immunoSEQ multiplex PCR, and the TCRdb table lists in-frame clones only, not all of them. This table has some 150,000 clones, roughly 80% appearing once. Per germline, CDR1 KGHSH and CDR2 LQKENI. The CDR3 sequence is 15 residues long. Deletions cut 3 bases from V and 1 base from J, with 12 bases between. This entry comes from a study of cytomegalovirus exposure and HLA in healthy donors. The study, taken as a whole, reports: Among the most significant clusters, several appeared linked to common viral pathogens in a later analysis.

The chain employs TRBV18 and TRBJ1-2, with D possibly being TRBD1 (5 bases). This sequence originates from a female donor in good health and CMV-seronegative. What was sequenced was PBMCs. The CDR3 loop is CASSPSAGDNYGYTF. The CDR3 DNA is TGTGCCAGCTCACCCTCTGCGGGGGATAACTATGGCTACACCTTC. Complete variable domain (other parts from reference TRBV18 and TRBJ1-2): NAGVMQNPRHLVRRRGQEARLRCSPMKGHSHVYWYRQLPEEGLKFMVYLQKENIIDESGMPKERFSAEFPKEGPSILRIQQVVRGDSAAYFCASSPSAGDNYGYTFGSGTRLTVV.